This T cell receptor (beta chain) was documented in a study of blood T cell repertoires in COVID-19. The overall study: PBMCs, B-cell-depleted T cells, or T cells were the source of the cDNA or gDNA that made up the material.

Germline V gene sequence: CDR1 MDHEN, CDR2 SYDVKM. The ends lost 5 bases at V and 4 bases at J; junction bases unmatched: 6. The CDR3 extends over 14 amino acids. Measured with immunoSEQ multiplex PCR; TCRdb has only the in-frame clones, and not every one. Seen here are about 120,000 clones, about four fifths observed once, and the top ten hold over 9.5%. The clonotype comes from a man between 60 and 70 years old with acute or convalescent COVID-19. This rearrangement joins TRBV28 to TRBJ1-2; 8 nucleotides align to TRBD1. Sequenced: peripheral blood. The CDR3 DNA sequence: TGTGCCAGCAGTGTGGACAGGGCGATCTATGGCTACACCTTC. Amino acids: CASSVDRAIYGYTF.